This T cell receptor (beta chain) is drawn from a study of blood T cell repertoires in COVID-19 (dated by TCRdb to between 2020 and 2021). A note on the overall study: Collaborator samples came from the United States, Italy and Spain and covered acute and convalescent phases of COVID-19. The prospective study material was composed of cDNA or gDNA derived from T cells, B-cell-depleted T cells, or PBMCs. The dataset comprised deeply sampled blood TCRbeta repertoires from subjects exposed to, actively infected with, or recovered from COVID-19. The repertoires were made available in a free public database intended to serve as a resource for research on the immune response to SARS-CoV-2. Samples came from the ongoing ImmuneRACE study (first 160 participants) plus 1,254 subjects from 6 global collaborators. The sample metadata nearly always contained a de-identified subject ID, COVID-19 status, age in years and sex. HLA class I and class II types, where available, came from metadata supplied by the sample provider rather than from assay-based typing. What the authors observed across the whole study: How much clinical and demographic metadata was included differed by source and by participant, and the metadata was provided uncurated.

Of note for this clone: Its antigen is still unknown. Base-call qualities are not available, and no considerably larger clone is one nucleotide away.

Spanning cysteine to phenylalanine, the CDR3 consists of 15 amino acids. Here the CDR3 DNA is all that survives: 45 bases in frame from base 1. V has 2 bases trimmed and J has 7 bases trimmed; junction bases matching no gene number 5. From the germline V gene, CDR1 is MNHEY and CDR2 is SVGEGT. Whole blood was collected in K2EDTA tubes by collaborating institutions according to the institutions' own protocols. Collaborator samples were shipped for TCRbeta analysis as frozen whole blood, isolated PBMCs, or DNA extracted from either sample type. TCRbeta CDR3 regions were amplified from genomic DNA by means of the immunoSEQ Assay, a bias-controlled multiplex PCR. Concerning the study's data processing: Nucleated cell counts per sample were estimated from amplification of reference gene primers within the assay. Sequence reads were collapsed and filtered to measure the absolute abundance of every unique TCRbeta CDR3 rearrangement. Productive Simpson clonality was computed per sample as the square root of Simpson's diversity index over productive rearrangements. Entries here come from immuneACCESS through TCRdb and include only in-frame sequences with V and J called. Some clones fail to appear in such tables; in the studies checked, an unresolved V gene covers under half of the shortfall, and the cause of the remainder is unknown. V and J calls and clone size are given by that table; D and trimming were obtained from the DNA. Counted in this sample were 45,000 to 50,000 clones; roughly 77% of them appeared once. The ten largest clones represent 20% of the sample.

The sample taken for sequencing was peripheral blood. This clonotype was obtained from a human donor with active or convalescent COVID-19. The donor label of this sample is uncertain. The receptor chain draws on TRBV6-2 or TRBV6-3 and TRBJ2-1; TRBD2 lines up with 10 middle nucleotides. The DNA is as follows: TGTGCCAGCAGTTACCAAGCGGGAGGGGGGAATGAGCAGTTCTTC. It codes for CASSYQAGGGNEQFF.